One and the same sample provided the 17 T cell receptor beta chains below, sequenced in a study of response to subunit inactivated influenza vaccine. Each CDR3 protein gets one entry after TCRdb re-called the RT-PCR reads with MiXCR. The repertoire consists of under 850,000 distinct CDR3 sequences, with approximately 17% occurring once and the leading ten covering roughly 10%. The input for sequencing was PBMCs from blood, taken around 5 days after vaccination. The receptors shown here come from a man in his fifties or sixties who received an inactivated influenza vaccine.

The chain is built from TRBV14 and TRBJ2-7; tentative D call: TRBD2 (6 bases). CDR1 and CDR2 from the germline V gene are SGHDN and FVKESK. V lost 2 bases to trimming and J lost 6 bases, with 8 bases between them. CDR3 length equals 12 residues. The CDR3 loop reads CASSQWGGEQYF. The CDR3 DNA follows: TGTGCCAGCAGCCAATGGGGAGGCGAGCAGTACTTC.

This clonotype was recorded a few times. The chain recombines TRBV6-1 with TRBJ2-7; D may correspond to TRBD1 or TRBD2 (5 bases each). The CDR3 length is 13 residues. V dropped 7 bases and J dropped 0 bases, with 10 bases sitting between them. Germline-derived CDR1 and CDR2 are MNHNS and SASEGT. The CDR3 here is CASISGLSYEQYF. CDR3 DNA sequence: TGTGCCAGCATATCGGGGCTCTCCTACGAGCAGTACTTC.

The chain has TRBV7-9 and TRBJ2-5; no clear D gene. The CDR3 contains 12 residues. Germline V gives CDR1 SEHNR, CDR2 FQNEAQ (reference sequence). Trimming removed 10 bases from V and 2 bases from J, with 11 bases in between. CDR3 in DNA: TGTGCCACCAAGGGCTATCAAGAGACCCAGTACTTC. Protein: CATKGYQETQYF. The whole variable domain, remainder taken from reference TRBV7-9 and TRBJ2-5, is DTGVSQNPRHKITKRGQNVTFRCDPISEHNRLYWYRQTLGQGPEFLTYFQNEAQLEKSRLLSDRFSAERPKGSFSTLEIQRTEQGDSAMYLCATKGYQETQYFGPGTRLLVL.

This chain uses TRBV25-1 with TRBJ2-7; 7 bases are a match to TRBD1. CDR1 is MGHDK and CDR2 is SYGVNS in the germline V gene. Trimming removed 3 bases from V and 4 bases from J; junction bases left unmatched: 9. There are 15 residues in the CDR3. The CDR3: CASSDTRDRIYEQYF. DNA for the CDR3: TGTGCCAGCAGTGACACCCGGGACAGAATTTACGAGCAGTACTTC.

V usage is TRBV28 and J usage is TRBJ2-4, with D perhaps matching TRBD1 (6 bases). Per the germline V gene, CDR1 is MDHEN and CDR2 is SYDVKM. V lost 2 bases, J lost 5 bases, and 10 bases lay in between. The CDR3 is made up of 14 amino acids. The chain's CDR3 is CASSLTGRENIQYF. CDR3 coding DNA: TGTGCCAGCAGTTTAACAGGGCGGGAAAACATTCAGTACTTC.

The CDR3 DNA follows: TGCGCCAGCACGTATAGCGGAAATCCCTCCTACGAGCAGTACTTC. This sequence encodes CASTYSGNPSYEQYF. V is TRBV5-1 and J is TRBJ2-7; weak D call: TRBD2 (6 bases). This CDR3 contains 15 residues. CDR1 SGHRS and CDR2 YFSETQ come from the germline V gene. Trimming took 6 bases from V and 0 from J, leaving 16 bases between them.

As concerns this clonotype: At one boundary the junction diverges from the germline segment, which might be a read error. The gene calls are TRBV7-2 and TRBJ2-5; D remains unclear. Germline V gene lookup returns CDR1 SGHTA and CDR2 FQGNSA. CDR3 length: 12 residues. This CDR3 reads CASSRGIGLSHF. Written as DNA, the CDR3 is TGTGCCAGCAGCAGAGGTATCGGTCTTAGTCACTTC.

CDR3 DNA sequence: TGTGCCAGCAGCTACTGGGACAGCCTTAACAATGAGCAGTTCTTC. The encoded protein is CASSYWDSLNNEQFF. This chain connects TRBV7-9 to TRBJ2-1; 7 positions match TRBD1. The CDR3 runs to 15 residues. V was pared by 4 bases and J by 5 bases, with 8 bases of the junction left unmatched. Germline V gene data show CDR1 as SEHNR and CDR2 as FQNEAQ (reference sequence).

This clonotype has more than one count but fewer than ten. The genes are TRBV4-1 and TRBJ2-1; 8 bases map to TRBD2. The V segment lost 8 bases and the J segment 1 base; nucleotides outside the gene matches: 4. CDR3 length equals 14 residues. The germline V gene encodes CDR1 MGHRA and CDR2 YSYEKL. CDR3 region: CASSRLASYNEQFF. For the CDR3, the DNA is TGCGCCAGCTCCCGACTAGCGTCCTACAATGAGCAGTTCTTC.

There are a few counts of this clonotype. CDR3 amino acids: CASSQDKAGGEVKLFF. The CDR3 nucleotides are TGCGCCAGCAGCCAAGATAAGGCAGGGGGGGAAGTAAAACTGTTTTTT. The rearrangement uses TRBV4-3 and TRBJ1-4; TRBD1 agrees at 7 bases. This CDR3 contains 16 residues. Trimming cost V 0 bases and J 10 bases; bases outside gene matches: 11. Germline V gene data show CDR1 as LGHNA and CDR2 as YSLEER.

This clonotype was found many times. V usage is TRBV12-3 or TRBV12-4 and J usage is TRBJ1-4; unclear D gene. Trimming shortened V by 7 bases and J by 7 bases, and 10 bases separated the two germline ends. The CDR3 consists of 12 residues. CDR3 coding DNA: TGTGCCAGCAATCAAAACGGTGAAAAACTGTTTTTT. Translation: CASNQNGEKLFF.

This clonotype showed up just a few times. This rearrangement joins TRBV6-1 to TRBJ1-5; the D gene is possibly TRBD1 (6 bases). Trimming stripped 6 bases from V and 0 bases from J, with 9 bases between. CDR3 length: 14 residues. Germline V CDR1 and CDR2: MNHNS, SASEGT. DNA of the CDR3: TGTGCCAGCAGGGACAGCCATAGCAATCAGCCCCAGCATTTT. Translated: CASRDSHSNQPQHF.

This CDR3 is CSARPAGELFF. As DNA, the CDR3 is TGCAGTGCTAGGCCAGCCGGGGAGCTGTTTTTT. The chain carries TRBV20-1 and TRBJ2-2; D gene unclear. Germline CDR1 and CDR2: DFQATT and SNEGSKA (reference sequence). V was shortened by 3 bases and J by 6 bases, with 5 bases between the two germline ends. The CDR3 has 11 residues.

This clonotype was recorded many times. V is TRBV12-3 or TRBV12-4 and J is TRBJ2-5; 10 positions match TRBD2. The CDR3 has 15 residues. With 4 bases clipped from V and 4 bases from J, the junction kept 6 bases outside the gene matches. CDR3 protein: CASSSGLAARETQYF. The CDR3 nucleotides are TGTGCCAGCAGTTCCGGACTAGCGGCGCGAGAGACCCAGTACTTC.

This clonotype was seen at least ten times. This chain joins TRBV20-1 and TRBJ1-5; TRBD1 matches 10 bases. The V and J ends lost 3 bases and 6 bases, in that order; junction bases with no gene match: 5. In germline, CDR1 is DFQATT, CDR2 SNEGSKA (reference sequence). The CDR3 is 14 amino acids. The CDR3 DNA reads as TGCAGTGCTAGGACAGGGGGCGTAGGTCAGCCCCAGCATTTT. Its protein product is CSARTGGVGQPQHF.

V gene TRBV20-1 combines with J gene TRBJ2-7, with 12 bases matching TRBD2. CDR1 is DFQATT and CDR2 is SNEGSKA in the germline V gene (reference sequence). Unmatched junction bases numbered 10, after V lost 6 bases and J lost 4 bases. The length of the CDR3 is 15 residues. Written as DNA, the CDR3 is TGCAGTGCCCCCCCGACTAGCGGGAGTTGGTACGAGCAGTACTTC. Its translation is CSAPPTSGSWYEQYF.

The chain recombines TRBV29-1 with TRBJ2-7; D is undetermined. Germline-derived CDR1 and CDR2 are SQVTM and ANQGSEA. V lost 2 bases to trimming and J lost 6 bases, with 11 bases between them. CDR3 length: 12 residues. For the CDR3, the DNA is TGCAGCGTTGAATTGGGATCCCTCGAGCAGTACTTC. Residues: CSVELGSLEQYF.